These 28 T cell receptor beta chains share one sample of origin, sequenced in a study of blood T cell repertoires in COVID-19. Produced via immunoSEQ multiplex PCR; TCRdb's table is partial and in-frame only. The data hold about 93,000 clones, with approximately 88% observed a single time. The specimen sequenced was peripheral blood. The receptors stem from a man between 60 and 70 years old with COVID-19, enrolled during active disease.

The chain joins TRBV5-4 to TRBJ2-3; 7 bases fit TRBD2. The germline CDR1 and CDR2 sequences are SGHNT and YYREEE (reference sequence). The CDR3 has 16 residues. J gave up 4 bases and V 1 base, and 9 bases lay outside the gene matches. CDR3 protein: CASSLTSGGEADTQYF. In nucleotides, the CDR3 is TGTGCCAGCAGCTTGACGAGTGGGGGGGAAGCAGATACGCAGTATTTT.

This clone was found once. CDR3 region: CASSLVLRNEQFF. As DNA, the CDR3 is TGTGCCAGCAGCTTAGTACTACGCAATGAGCAGTTCTTC. The chain has TRBV7-9 and TRBJ2-1; D not certain. V lost 1 base to trimming and J lost 6 bases, with 7 bases between them. Germline V gene sequence: CDR1 SEHNR, CDR2 FQNEAQ (reference sequence). The CDR3 sequence is 13 residues long.

The V and J genes are TRBV7-3 and TRBJ2-1, with 7 bases lining up with TRBD2. The CDR3 is made up of 15 amino acids. Per the germline V gene, CDR1 is SGHTA and CDR2 is FQGTGA. V dropped 4 bases and J dropped 8; count of bases not matched to a gene: 11. The CDR3 nucleotides read TGTGCCAGCAGCTCCGGACTAGGTATGAACCATGAGCAGTTCTTC. Translation gives CASSSGLGMNHEQFF.

Details on this clone: The same CDR3 can be traced to other DNA sequences in this sample. The V gene is TRBV12-3 or TRBV12-4, the J gene TRBJ1-5, with D possibly TRBD1 on 5 matching bases. V dropped 6 bases and J dropped 7 bases, with 13 bases sitting between them. The CDR3 runs to 13 residues. CDR3 in DNA: TGTGCCAGCAGCTTAAGGGGTGGCCAGCCCCAGCATTTT. The encoded protein is CASSLRGGQPQHF.

Note on this clone: An end of the junction differs from the germline gene, which may be a read error. This rearrangement joins TRBV18 to TRBJ2-2, with TRBD1 matching over 9 bases. This CDR3 region has 15 residues. In germline, CDR1 is KGHSH, CDR2 LQKENI. The CDR3: CASSPQGAITGELFF. CDR3 nucleotide sequence: TGTGCCAGCTCGCCACAGGGGGCGATCACCGGGGAGCTGTTTTTT.

The V gene is TRBV5-1, the J gene TRBJ1-1; tentatively, D is TRBD1 (5 bases). V lost 0 bases to trimming and J lost 5 bases, with 11 bases between them. The CDR3 extends over 14 amino acids. Germline assignment: CDR1 SGHRS and CDR2 YFSETQ. The CDR3 loop reads CASSLEGGETEAFF. The CDR3 DNA reads as TGCGCCAGCAGCTTGGAGGGAGGGGAAACTGAAGCTTTCTTT.

The chain has TRBV28 and TRBJ2-7; 7 positions agree with TRBD1. The CDR3 has 13 residues. V trimming: 5 bases; J trimming: 5 bases; junction bases outside the gene matches: 6. Germline assignment: CDR1 MDHEN and CDR2 SYDVKM. The CDR3 here is CASSPQGVNEQYF. In DNA, the CDR3 is TGTGCCAGCAGTCCGCAGGGGGTCAACGAGCAGTACTTC.

This chain links TRBV18 with TRBJ2-5; D is undetermined. V lost 1 base and J lost 1, with 7 bases in between. Germline loops: CDR1 KGHSH, CDR2 LQKENI. This CDR3 comprises 14 residues. The CDR3 DNA reads as TGTGCCAGCTCACCACTTGTTATCCAAGAGACCCAGTACTTC. Its translation is CASSPLVIQETQYF.

This chain joins TRBV19 and TRBJ2-1; 10 bases align to TRBD2. Germline CDR1 and CDR2: LNHDA and SQIVND (reference sequence). Trimming at V came to 5 bases and at J to 3 bases, leaving 4 bases not matched to a gene. CDR3 length equals 15 residues. The CDR3, as DNA: TGTGCCAGTAGTTCCCGACTAGCGGGCTACAATGAGCAGTTCTTC. It specifies CASSSRLAGYNEQFF.

The chain is built from TRBV7-2 and TRBJ1-2; 9 nucleotides line up with TRBD1. Trimming removed 0 bases from V and 4 bases from J; junction bases left unmatched: 6. This CDR3 comprises 16 residues. Germline-derived CDR1 and CDR2 are SGHTA and FQGNSA. This CDR3 reads CASSLARTGESYGYTF. Written as DNA, the CDR3 is TGTGCCAGCAGCTTAGCGAGGACAGGGGAGAGCTATGGCTACACCTTC.

The rearrangement uses TRBV4-3 and TRBJ1-4; 7 bases map to TRBD1. Germline lookup yields CDR1 LGHNA and CDR2 YSLEER. This CDR3 spans 16 amino acids. Unmatched junction bases numbered 7, after V lost 0 bases and J lost 6 bases. The CDR3 DNA sequence: TGCGCCAGCAGCCAAGATGGGGCAGGGGGTGATGAAAAACTGTTTTTT. Its protein product is CASSQDGAGGDEKLFF.

The chain is built from TRBV11-3 and TRBJ2-5; D is undetermined. In germline, CDR1 is SGHNT, CDR2 YENEEA. V shed 5 bases and J shed 5 bases, with 9 bases lying between them. The CDR3 consists of 12 residues. CDR3 coding DNA: TGTGCCAGCAGCGATACTCGGGAGACCCAGTACTTC. It translates to CASSDTRETQYF. The variable domain in full, with the rest retrieved from reference TRBV11-3 and TRBJ2-5, is EAGVVQSPRYKIIEKKQPVAFWCNPISGHNTLYWYLQNLGQGPELLIRYENEEAVDDSQLPKDRFSAERLKGVDSTLKIQPAELGDSAVYLCASSDTRETQYFGPGTRLLVL.

This clone was counted once. The gene calls are TRBV5-5 and TRBJ1-2, with TRBD1 as a possible D gene (6 bases). CDR1 is SGHKS and CDR2 is YYEKEE in the germline V gene (reference sequence). This CDR3 has 15 amino acids. V was clipped by 2 bases and J by 0 bases, with 11 bases between them. The CDR3 DNA follows: TGTGCCAGCAGCTTAGCCGGACAGTCTAACTATGGCTACACCTTC. Translation gives CASSLAGQSNYGYTF.

The J gene is TRBJ2-7, the V gene TRBV7-2; D uncertain. Germline V gives CDR1 SGHTA, CDR2 FQGNSA. CDR3 length equals 15 residues. Trimming shortened V by 2 bases and J by 0 bases, and 11 bases separated the two germline ends. The CDR3 DNA is TGTGCCAGCAGCTTAAGCTCCCTGAGCTCCTACGAGCAGTACTTC. This sequence encodes CASSLSSLSSYEQYF.

The chain links TRBV18 to TRBJ2-1; 7 bases fit TRBD1. The V gene's germline CDR1 is KGHSH and CDR2 LQKENI. This CDR3 region has 14 residues. V shed 6 bases and J 5 bases; nucleotides not matched to a gene: 7. CDR3 coding DNA: TGTGCCAGCTCGTCAGGGACAGAAAACAATGAGCAGTTCTTC. It is translated as CASSSGTENNEQFF.

The V and J genes are TRBV3-1 (or the pseudogene TRBV3-2) and TRBJ1-2; 8 bases are a match to TRBD1. Trimming took 0 bases from V and 11 from J; bases not matched to a gene: 5. This CDR3 has 13 amino acids. Germline CDR1 reads LGHDT; CDR2 reads YNNKEL (reference sequence). Here the CDR3 DNA reads TGTGCCAGCAGCCAAGAGGGGGGACAGGATTACACCTTC. Translation gives CASSQEGGQDYTF.

J is TRBJ1-1 and V is TRBV30; 11 bases align to TRBD1. J was trimmed by 3 bases and V by 2 bases; bases with no gene match: 11. In germline, CDR1 is GTSNPN, CDR2 SVGIG (reference sequence). This CDR3 region has 17 residues. This CDR3 is CAWSIYPGTGGDTEAFF. CDR3 DNA: TGTGCCTGGAGTATTTACCCTGGGACAGGGGGTGACACTGAAGCTTTCTTT.

This chain uses TRBV11-2 with TRBJ2-1; 7 nucleotides align to TRBD2. With 0 bases clipped from V and 0 bases from J, the junction kept 5 bases outside the gene matches. Germline V gene lookup returns CDR1 SGHAT and CDR2 FQNNGV. The CDR3 extends over 17 amino acids. CDR3 in amino acids: CASSLDGSGGSYNEQFF. In DNA, the CDR3 is TGTGCCAGCAGCTTAGATGGCTCGGGAGGCTCCTACAATGAGCAGTTCTTC.

The chain joins TRBV28 to TRBJ1-5; 12 nucleotides align to TRBD1. V was clipped by 10 bases and J by 0 bases; unmatched bases: 7. This CDR3 spans 16 amino acids. The V gene's germline CDR1 is MDHEN and CDR2 SYDVKM. CDR3 nucleotides: TGTGCCACAGGGACAGGGGGCGCAAGTAGCAATCAGCCCCAGCATTTT. Amino acids: CATGTGGASSNQPQHF.

This rearrangement joins TRBV7-9 to TRBJ2-7, with 12 positions matching TRBD2. Germline V gene data show CDR1 as SEHNR and CDR2 as FQNEAQ (reference sequence). This CDR3 has 15 amino acids. V was pared by 5 bases and J by 3 bases, with 5 bases of the junction left unmatched. Here the CDR3 DNA reads TGTGCCAGCAGCACGGGACTAGCGGGCTACTACGAGCAGTACTTC. Translated, it gives CASSTGLAGYYEQYF.

This chain joins TRBV19 and TRBJ1-5; D might be TRBD1 (6 bases). The CDR3 contains 13 residues. Germline V gives CDR1 LNHDA, CDR2 SQIVND (reference sequence). The ends were cut back, 7 bases at V and 4 bases at J, with 11 bases in the middle. CDR3 DNA sequence: TGTGCCAGTACCCACAGGGAGAATCAGCCCCAGCATTTT. Its protein is CASTHRENQPQHF.

This sequence joins TRBV25-1 and TRBJ2-7; 7 positions match TRBD1. The germline gives CDR1 MGHDK, CDR2 SYGVNS. The ends lost 5 bases at V and 1 base at J; junction bases unmatched: 2. This CDR3 region has 13 residues. CDR3 nucleotides: TGTGCCAGCAGTACAGGGGCGTCCTACGAGCAGTACTTC. Protein product: CASSTGASYEQYF.

This chain joins TRBV27 and TRBJ2-3, with 8 bases lining up with TRBD2. The CDR3 is 14 amino acids. V gave up 7 bases and J gave up 2 bases; unmatched junction bases: 5. The germline gives CDR1 MNHEY, CDR2 SMNVEV (reference sequence). The CDR3 reads CASKRREDTDTQYF. As DNA, the CDR3 is TGTGCCAGCAAACGGCGGGAGGACACAGATACGCAGTATTTT.

CDR3 protein: CASSADRGAYEKLFF. The CDR3 coding sequence is TGTGCCAGCAGCGCCGACAGGGGCGCGTATGAAAAACTGTTTTTT. This chain joins TRBV5-6 and TRBJ1-4, with 8 bases lining up with TRBD1. CDR1 is SGHDT, CDR2 YYEEEE, per germline. This CDR3 region has 15 residues. After removal of 4 bases from V and 6 bases from J, the junction contained 8 bases not matched to a gene.

The chain employs TRBV5-1 and TRBJ1-1; D unclear. The germline gives CDR1 SGHRS, CDR2 YFSETQ. This CDR3 is built from 13 residues. Trimming stripped 1 base from V and 4 bases from J, with 8 bases between. The CDR3 bases are TGCGCCAGCAGCTTGAGCCAGGCCACTGAAGCTTTCTTT. Amino acid sequence: CASSLSQATEAFF.

The chain couples TRBV5-1 to TRBJ1-4; 8 positions match TRBD1. J lost 7 bases, V lost 4 bases, and 6 bases had no gene match. The CDR3 loop spans 14 amino acids. The germline V gene has CDR1 SGHRS and CDR2 YFSETQ. For the CDR3, the DNA is TGCGCCAGCAGCCCAGGACAGGGTGGTGAAAAACTGTTTTTT. Translated: CASSPGQGGEKLFF.

This chain connects TRBV11-2 to TRBJ1-1; D is unresolved. V gave up 1 base and J gave up 2 bases, with 8 bases separating them. The CDR3 covers 14 residues. CDR1 SGHAT and CDR2 FQNNGV come from the germline V gene. The CDR3 DNA sequence: TGTGCCAGCAGCTTAGGCAGCGAAAACACTGAAGCTTTCTTT. It translates to CASSLGSENTEAFF.

This chain uses TRBV9 with TRBJ2-1; 9 nucleotides match TRBD2. Germline V lookup: CDR1 SGDLS, CDR2 YYNGEE. V trimming: 0 bases; J trimming: 8 bases; junction bases outside the gene matches: 6. CDR3 length: 15 residues. The CDR3 DNA is TGTGCCAGCAGCGTAGGGGTAGCGGGAGAAGATGAGCAGTTCTTC. Encoded protein: CASSVGVAGEDEQFF.